This T cell receptor beta chain was captured in a study of OX40 agonist ivuxolimab in advanced cancers. The protocol was immunoSEQ multiplex PCR, while the TCRdb copy is restricted to in-frame clones and leaves out a portion. The data contain under 85,000 clones, about 93% of them singletons. Any history of autoimmune disease or systemic immunosuppression disqualified patients. Only one count was recorded for this clone. V was clipped by 2 bases and J by 6 bases; unmatched bases: 6. The germline V gene encodes CDR1 MNHEY and CDR2 SMNVEV (reference sequence). This CDR3 has 16 amino acids. This chain uses TRBV27 with TRBJ2-2, with 10 nucleotides matching TRBD1. The sequencing used CD4+ or CD8+ T cells sorted from blood, collected in a trial of the OX40 agonist ivuxolimab. The sequence was obtained from an adult with an advanced solid tumor such as melanoma, head and neck, liver or kidney cancer. DNA for the CDR3: TGTGCCAGCAGTTTAAGGGACAGGGGAATATCCGGGGAGCTGTTTTTT. Its protein is CASSLRDRGISGELFF.